One and the same sample provided the 5 T cell receptor beta chains below, sequenced in a study of T cell repertoires in cytomegalovirus infection. TCRdb reprocessed the reads via MiXCR and lists one record per CDR3 protein. The profile shows around 300,000 distinct CDR3 sequences, 25% of them singletons. Their specific antigens are unknown. Sample: cultured PBMCs, taken from culture after CMV antigen stimulation. Receptor source: a human donor in good health (CMV status not recorded). Some clones in this sample may be carry-over from other donors' samples.

V and J are TRBV6-2 or TRBV6-3 and TRBJ2-3; D is possibly TRBD2 (6 bases). This CDR3 spans 15 amino acids. Germline CDR1 reads MNHEY; CDR2 reads SVGEGT. Trimming removed 8 bases from V and 3 bases from J, with 18 bases in between. CDR3: CASGTHGRATDTQYF. In DNA form, the CDR3 reads TGTGCCAGCGGGACCCACGGGAGAGCGACAGATACGCAGTATTTT.

The chain is built from TRBV19 and TRBJ2-3; D remains ambiguous. The germline V gene encodes CDR1 LNHDA and CDR2 SQIVND (reference sequence). V was shortened by 3 bases and J by 2 bases, with 18 bases between the two germline ends. The CDR3 runs 17 residues. The CDR3 loop is CASSIENIPSITDTQYF. The CDR3 bases are TGTGCCAGTAGTATCGAGAACATACCTTCGATCACAGATACGCAGTATTTT.

The chain employs TRBV5-1 and TRBJ2-2, with a tentative D call TRBD1 (6 bases). Germline CDR1 SGHRS, CDR2 YFSETQ. The CDR3 has 18 amino acids. V lost 0 bases to trimming and J lost 0 bases, with 15 bases between them. The CDR3, as DNA: TGCGCCAGCAGCTTGGACCCCGGGACACTTACGAACACCGGGGAGCTGTTTTTT. Translating gives CASSLDPGTLTNTGELFF. The full variable domain, rest sourced from reference TRBV5-1 and TRBJ2-2, is KAGVTQTPRYLIKTRGQQVTLSCSPISGHRSVSWYQQTPGQGLQFLFEYFSETQRNKGNFPGRFSGRQFSNSRSEMNVSTLELGDSALYLCASSLDPGTLTNTGELFFGEGSRLTVL.

In its sample, this clonotype was seen once. CDR3 bases: TGTGCCTGGAGTGGTTTTAATGAAGCTTTCTTT. This encodes CAWSGFNEAFF. This rearrangement joins TRBV30 to TRBJ1-1; D remains ambiguous. This CDR3 region has 11 residues. Trimming shortened V by 1 base and J by 7 bases, and 7 bases separated the two germline ends. Per the germline V gene, CDR1 is GTSNPN and CDR2 is SVGIG (reference sequence).

Comments on this clonotype: This could be a read error, since a much larger clone is one nucleotide away. The V gene is TRBV28, the J gene TRBJ1-5, with 7 nucleotides matching TRBD1. After removal of 2 bases from V and 0 bases from J, the junction contained 16 bases not matched to a gene. CDR1 and CDR2 (germline): MDHEN, SYDVKM. CDR3 size: 20 residues. The CDR3 sequence: CASSLPGTAPFIYSNQPQHF. DNA for the CDR3: TGTGCCAGCAGTTTACCCGGGACAGCGCCTTTCATTTATAGCAATCAGCCCCAGCATTTT.